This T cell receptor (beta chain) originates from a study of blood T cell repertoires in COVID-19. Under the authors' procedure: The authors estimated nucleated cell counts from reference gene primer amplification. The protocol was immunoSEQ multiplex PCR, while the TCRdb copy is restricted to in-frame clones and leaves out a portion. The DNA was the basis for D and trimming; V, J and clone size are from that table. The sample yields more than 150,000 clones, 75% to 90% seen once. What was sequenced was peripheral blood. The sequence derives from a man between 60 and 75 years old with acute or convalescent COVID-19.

CDR3 in amino acids: CASSQRVAGGTETQYF. The CDR3 coding sequence is TGTGCCAGCAGCCAACGGGTAGCGGGGGGGACGGAGACCCAGTACTTC. The chain recombines TRBV11-2 with TRBJ2-5, with 11 bases aligning to TRBD2. The germline V gene encodes CDR1 SGHAT and CDR2 FQNNGV. Trimming at V came to 5 bases and at J to 5 bases, leaving 10 bases not matched to a gene. The CDR3 consists of 16 residues.